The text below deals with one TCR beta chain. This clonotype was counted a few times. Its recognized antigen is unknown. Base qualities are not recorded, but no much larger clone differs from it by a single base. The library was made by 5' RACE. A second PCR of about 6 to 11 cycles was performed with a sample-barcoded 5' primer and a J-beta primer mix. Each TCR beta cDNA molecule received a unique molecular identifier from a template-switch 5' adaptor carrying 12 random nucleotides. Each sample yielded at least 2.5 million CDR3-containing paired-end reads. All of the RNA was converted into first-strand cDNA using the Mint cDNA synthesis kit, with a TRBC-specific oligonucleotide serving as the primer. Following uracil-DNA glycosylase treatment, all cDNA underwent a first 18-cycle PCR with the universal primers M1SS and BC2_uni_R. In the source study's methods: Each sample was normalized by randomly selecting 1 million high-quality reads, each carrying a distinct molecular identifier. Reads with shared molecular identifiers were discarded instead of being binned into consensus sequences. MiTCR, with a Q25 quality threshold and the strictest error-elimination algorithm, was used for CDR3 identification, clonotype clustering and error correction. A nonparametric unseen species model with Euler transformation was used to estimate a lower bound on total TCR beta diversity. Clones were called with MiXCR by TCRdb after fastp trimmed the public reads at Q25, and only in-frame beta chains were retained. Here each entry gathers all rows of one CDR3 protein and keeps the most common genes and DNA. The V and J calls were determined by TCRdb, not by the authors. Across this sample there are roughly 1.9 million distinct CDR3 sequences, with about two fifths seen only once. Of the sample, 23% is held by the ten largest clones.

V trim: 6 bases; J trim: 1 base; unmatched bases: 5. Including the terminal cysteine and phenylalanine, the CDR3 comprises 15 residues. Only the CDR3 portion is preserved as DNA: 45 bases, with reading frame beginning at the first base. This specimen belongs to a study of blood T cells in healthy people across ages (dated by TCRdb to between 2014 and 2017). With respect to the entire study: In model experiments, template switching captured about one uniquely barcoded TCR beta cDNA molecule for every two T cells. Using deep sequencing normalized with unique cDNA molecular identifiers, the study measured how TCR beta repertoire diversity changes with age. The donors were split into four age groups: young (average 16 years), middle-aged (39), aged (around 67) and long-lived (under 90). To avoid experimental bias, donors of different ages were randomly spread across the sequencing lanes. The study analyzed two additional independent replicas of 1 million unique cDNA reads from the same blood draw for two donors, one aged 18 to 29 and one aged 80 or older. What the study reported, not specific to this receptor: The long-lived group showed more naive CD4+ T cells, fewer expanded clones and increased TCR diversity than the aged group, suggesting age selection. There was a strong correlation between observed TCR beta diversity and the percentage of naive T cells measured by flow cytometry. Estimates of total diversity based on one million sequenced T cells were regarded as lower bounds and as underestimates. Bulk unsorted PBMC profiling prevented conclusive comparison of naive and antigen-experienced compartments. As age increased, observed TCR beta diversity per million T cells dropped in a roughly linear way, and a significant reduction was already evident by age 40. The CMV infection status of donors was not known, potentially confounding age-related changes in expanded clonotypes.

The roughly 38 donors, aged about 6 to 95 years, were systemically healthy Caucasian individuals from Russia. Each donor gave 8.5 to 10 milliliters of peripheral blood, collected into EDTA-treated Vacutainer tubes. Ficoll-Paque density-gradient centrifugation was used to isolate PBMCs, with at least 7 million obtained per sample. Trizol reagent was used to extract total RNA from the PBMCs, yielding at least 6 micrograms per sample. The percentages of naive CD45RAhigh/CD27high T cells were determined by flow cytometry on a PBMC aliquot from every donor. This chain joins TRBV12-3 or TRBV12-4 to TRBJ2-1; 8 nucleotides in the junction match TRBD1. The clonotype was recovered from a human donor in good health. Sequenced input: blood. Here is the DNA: TGTGCCAGCAGCTTCCGGACAGGGTCCTACAATGAGCAGTTCTTC. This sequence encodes CASSFRTGSYNEQFF.